This T cell receptor beta chain is drawn from a study of blood T cell repertoires in COVID-19. Across the study: COVID-19 samples, acute and convalescent, were from the United States, Italy and Spain.

CDR1 is MNHEY and CDR2 is SVGAGI in the germline V gene. V was pared by 2 bases and J by 5 bases, with 5 bases of the junction left unmatched. The CDR3 consists of 14 residues. The protocol was immunoSEQ multiplex PCR, while the TCRdb copy is restricted to in-frame clones and leaves out a portion. The sample records tens of thousands of clones, around 90% being singletons. The chain has TRBV6-5 and TRBJ2-5; 7 bases are a match to TRBD2. This clonotype was sampled from a woman aged 80 or over with active or convalescent COVID-19. What was sequenced was peripheral blood. CDR3 loop: CASSYPGGEETQYF. CDR3 in DNA: TGTGCCAGCAGTTACCCTGGGGGGGAGGAGACCCAGTACTTC.